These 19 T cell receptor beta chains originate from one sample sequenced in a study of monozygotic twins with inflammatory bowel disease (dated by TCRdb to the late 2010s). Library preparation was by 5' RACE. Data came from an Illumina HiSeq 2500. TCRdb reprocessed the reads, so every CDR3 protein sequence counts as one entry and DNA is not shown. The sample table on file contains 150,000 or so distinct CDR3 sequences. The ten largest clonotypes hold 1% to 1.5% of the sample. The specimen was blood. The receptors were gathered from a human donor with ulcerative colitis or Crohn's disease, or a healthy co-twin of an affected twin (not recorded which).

The CDR3 region is CASSYSEGQPQHF. This rearrangement joins TRBV6-5 to TRBJ1-5. This CDR3 spans 13 amino acids. CDR1 is MNHEY, CDR2 SVGAGI, per germline.

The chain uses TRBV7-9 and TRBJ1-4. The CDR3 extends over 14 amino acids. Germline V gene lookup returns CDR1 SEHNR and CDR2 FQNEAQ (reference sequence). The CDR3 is CASSLKGINEKLFF.

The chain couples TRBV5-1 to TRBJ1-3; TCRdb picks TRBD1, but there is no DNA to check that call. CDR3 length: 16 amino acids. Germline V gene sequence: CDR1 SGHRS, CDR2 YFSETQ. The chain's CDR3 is CASSLLGANSGNTIYF.

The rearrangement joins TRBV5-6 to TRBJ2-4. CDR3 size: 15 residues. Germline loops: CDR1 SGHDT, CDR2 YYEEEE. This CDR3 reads CASSLLSVEKNIQYF. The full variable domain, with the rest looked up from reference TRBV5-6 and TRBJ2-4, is DAGVTQSPTHLIKTRGQQVTLRCSPKSGHDTVSWYQQALGQGPQFIFQYYEEEERQRGNFPDRFSGHQFPNYSSELNVNALLLGDSALYLCASSLLSVEKNIQYFGAGTRLSVL.

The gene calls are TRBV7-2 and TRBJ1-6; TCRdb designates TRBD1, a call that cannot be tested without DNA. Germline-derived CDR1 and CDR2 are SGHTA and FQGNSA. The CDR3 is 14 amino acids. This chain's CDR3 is CASRPPQGLSPLHF.

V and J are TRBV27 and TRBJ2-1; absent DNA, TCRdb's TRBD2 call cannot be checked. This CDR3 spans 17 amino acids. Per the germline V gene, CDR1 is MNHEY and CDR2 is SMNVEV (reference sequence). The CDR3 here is CASSFRLASYSYNEQFF.

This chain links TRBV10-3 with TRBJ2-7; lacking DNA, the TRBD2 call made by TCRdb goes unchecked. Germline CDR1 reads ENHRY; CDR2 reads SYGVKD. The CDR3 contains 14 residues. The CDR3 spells CAIMEGVSSYEQYF.

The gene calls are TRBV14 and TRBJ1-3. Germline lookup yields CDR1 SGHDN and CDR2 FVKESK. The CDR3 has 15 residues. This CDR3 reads CASSRISHPGNTIYF.

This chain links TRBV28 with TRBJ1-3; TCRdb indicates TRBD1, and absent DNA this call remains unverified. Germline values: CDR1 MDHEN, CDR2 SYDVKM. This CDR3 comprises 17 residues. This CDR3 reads CASSTAGQPHSGNTIYF.

This CDR3 reads CASSPGTVYNEQFF. The J gene is TRBJ2-1, the V gene TRBV5-1; with no DNA, the TCRdb D assignment of TRBD1 cannot be verified. CDR3 length: 14 amino acids. CDR1 and CDR2 (germline): SGHRS, YFSETQ. Full variable domain (rest looked up from reference TRBV5-1 and TRBJ2-1): KAGVTQTPRYLIKTRGQQVTLSCSPISGHRSVSWYQQTPGQGLQFLFEYFSETQRNKGNFPGRFSGRQFSNSRSEMNVSTLELGDSALYLCASSPGTVYNEQFFGPGTRLTVL.

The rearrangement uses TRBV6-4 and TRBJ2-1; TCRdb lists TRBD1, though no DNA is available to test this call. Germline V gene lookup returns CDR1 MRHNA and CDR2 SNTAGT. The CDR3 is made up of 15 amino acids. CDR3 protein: CASSDSSRAHNEQFF.

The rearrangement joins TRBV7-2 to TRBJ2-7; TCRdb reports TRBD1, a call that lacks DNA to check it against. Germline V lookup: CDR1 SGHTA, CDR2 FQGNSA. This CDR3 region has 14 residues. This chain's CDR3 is CASSFTGPHYEQYF.

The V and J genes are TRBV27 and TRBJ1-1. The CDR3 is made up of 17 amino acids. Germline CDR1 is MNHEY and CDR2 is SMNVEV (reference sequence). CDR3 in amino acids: CASSFSLLETMNTEAFF.

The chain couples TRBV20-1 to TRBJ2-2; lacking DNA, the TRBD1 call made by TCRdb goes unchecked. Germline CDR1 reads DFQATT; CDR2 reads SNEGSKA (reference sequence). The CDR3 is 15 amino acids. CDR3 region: CSARLRTVNTGELFF.

CDR3 sequence: CASSSGQGRIGYGYTF. The chain uses TRBV7-9 and TRBJ1-2; the TCRdb D gene call, TRBD1, has no DNA to confirm it. The germline V gene has CDR1 SEHNR and CDR2 FQNEAQ (reference sequence). This CDR3 has 16 amino acids.

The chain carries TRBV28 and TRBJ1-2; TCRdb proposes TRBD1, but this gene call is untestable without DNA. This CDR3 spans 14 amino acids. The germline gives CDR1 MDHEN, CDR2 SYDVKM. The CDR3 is CASSLSGGHAGYTF.

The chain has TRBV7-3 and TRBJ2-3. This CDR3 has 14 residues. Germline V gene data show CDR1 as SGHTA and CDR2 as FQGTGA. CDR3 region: CASSSSVSTDTQYF.

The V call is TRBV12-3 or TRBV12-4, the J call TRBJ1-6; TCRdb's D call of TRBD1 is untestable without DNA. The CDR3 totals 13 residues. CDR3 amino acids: CASTLGGPSPLHF.

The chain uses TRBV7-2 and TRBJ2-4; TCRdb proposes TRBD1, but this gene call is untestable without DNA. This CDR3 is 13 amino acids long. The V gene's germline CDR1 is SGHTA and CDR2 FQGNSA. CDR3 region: CASSPGFKNIQYF.